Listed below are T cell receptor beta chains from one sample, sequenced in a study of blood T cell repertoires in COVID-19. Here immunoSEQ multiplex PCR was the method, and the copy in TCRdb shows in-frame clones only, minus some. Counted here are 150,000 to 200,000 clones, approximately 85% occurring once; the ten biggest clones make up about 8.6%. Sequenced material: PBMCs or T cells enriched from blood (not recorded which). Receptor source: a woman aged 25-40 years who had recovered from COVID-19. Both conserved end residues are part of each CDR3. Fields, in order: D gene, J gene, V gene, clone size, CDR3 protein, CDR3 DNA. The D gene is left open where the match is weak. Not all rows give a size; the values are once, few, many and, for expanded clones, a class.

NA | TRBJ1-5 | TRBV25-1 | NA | CASTGGWANQPQHF | TGTGCCAGCACCGGGGGGTGGGCAAATCAGCCCCAGCATTTT
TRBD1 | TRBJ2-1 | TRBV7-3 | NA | CASSLRPLTGTGNYNEQFF | TGTGCCAGCAGCTTAAGGCCCTTAACCGGGACAGGGAACTACAATGAGCAGTTCTTC
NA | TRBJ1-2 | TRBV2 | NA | CASSESAANYGYTF | TGTGCCAGCAGTGAATCTGCAGCTAACTATGGCTACACCTTC
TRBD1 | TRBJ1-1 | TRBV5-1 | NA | CASSLAGTGFAGNTEAFF | TGCGCCAGCAGCTTGGCAGGGACAGGGTTTGCGGGGAACACTGAAGCTTTCTTT
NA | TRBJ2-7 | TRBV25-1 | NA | CASSEYLRSFNEQYF | TGTGCCAGCAGTGAGTACCTCCGGAGCTTCAACGAGCAGTACTTC
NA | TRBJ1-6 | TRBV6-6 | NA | CASSYSLGDSPLHF | TGTGCCAGCAGTTACTCCTTGGGAGATTCACCCCTCCACTTT
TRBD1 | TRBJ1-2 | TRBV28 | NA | CASSRPGQGVYGYTF | TGTGCCAGCAGTCGCCCGGGACAGGGAGTCTATGGCTACACCTTC
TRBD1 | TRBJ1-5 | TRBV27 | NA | CASSHHGTGGGQPQHF | TGTGCCAGCAGTCACCACGGGACAGGGGGAGGTCAGCCCCAGCATTTT
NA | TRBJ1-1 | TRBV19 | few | CASSLAGVNTEAFF | TGTGCCAGTAGTTTGGCGGGGGTGAACACTGAAGCTTTCTTT
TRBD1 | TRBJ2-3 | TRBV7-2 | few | CASSPQGPDTQYF | TGTGCCAGCAGCCCACAGGGGCCAGATACGCAGTATTTT
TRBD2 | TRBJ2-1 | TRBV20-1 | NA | CSASGVGGRPSSYNEQFF | TGCAGTGCTAGTGGGGTCGGGGGGAGGCCTAGCTCCTACAATGAGCAGTTCTTC
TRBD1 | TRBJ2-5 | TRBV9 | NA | CASSAGTGQETQYF | TGTGCCAGCAGCGCCGGGACAGGGCAAGAGACCCAGTACTTC
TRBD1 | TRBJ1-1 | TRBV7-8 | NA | CASSSRQGRKAFF | TGTGCCAGCAGCTCCAGACAGGGGAGGAAAGCTTTCTTT
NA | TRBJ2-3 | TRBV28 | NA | CASSPRGGDTQYF | TGTGCCAGCAGCCCGAGGGGGGGAGATACGCAGTATTTT
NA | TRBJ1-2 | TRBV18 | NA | CASSPNEGASNYGYTF | TGTGCCAGCTCACCTAACGAGGGCGCGAGTAACTATGGCTACACCTTC
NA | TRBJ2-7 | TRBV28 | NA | CASSSTPGYEQYF | TGTGCCAGCAGTTCCACCCCAGGCTACGAGCAGTACTTC
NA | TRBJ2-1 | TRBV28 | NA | CASSLPGSYNEQFF | TGTGCCAGCAGTTTACCGGGATCTTACAATGAGCAGTTCTTC
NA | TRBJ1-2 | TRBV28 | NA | CASSINRNYYYGYTF | TGTGCCAGCAGTATAAACAGGAATTACTACTATGGCTACACCTTC
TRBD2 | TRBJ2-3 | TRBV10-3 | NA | CAISEELFGTSATDTQYF | TGTGCCATCAGTGAGGAACTTTTCGGGACTAGCGCCACAGATACGCAGTATTTT
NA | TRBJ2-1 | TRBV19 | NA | CASSIGRWENFNEQFF | TGTGCCAGTAGTATAGGTCGTTGGGAGAATTTTAATGAGCAGTTCTTC
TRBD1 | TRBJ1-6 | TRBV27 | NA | CASSILAGGFSPLHF | TGTGCCAGCAGTATTCTGGCAGGGGGCTTTTCACCCCTCCACTTT
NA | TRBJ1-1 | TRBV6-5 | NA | CASTHTTREAFF | TGTGCCAGCACCCATACCACACGTGAAGCTTTCTTT
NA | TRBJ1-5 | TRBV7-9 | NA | CASSFDSQPQHF | TGTGCCAGCAGTTTTGACAGTCAGCCCCAGCATTTT
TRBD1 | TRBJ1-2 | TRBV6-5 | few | CASSNGQGSGGYTF | TGTGCCAGCAGCAACGGACAGGGGTCTGGAGGCTACACCTTC
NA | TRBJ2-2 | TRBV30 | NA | CAWSGPNTGELFF | TGTGCCTGGAGTGGGCCGAACACCGGGGAGCTGTTTTTT
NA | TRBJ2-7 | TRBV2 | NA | CASSEFFDRNTIYEQYF | TGTGCCAGCAGTGAATTTTTCGACAGAAATACCATCTACGAGCAGTACTTC
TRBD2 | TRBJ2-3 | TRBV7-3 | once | CASSSRTSGASTDTQYF | TGTGCCAGCAGCTCGCGGACTAGCGGAGCTAGCACAGATACGCAGTATTTT
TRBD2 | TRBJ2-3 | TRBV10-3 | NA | CAINESGLAGEDTQYF | TGTGCCATCAATGAGTCTGGACTAGCGGGAGAAGATACGCAGTATTTT
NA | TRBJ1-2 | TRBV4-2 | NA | CASSPGEVYGYTF | TGTGCCAGCAGCCCTGGGGAGGTCTATGGCTACACCTTC
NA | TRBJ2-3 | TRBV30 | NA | CAWSSRTIGHTQYF | TGTGCCTGGAGTTCGCGGACTATAGGGCATACGCAGTATTTT
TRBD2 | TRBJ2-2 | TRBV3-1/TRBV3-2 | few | CASSHGLAGDSAGELFF | TGTGCCAGCAGCCACGGACTAGCGGGAGATAGCGCCGGGGAGCTGTTTTTT
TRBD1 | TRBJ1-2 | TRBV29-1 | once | CSVPKTGHSYGYTF | TGCAGCGTTCCAAAGACAGGGCATTCCTATGGCTACACCTTC
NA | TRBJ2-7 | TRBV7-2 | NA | CASSSQGQTYEQYF | TGTGCCAGCAGCTCGCAGGGGCAGACCTACGAGCAGTACTTC
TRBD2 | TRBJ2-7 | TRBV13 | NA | CASSLGTSGGTYEQYF | TGTGCCAGCAGCTTAGGCACTAGCGGGGGAACCTACGAGCAGTACTTC
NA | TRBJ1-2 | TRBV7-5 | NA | CARSPGQGGEGYTF | TGTGCCAGAAGCCCCGGACAGGGGGGGGAAGGCTACACCTTC
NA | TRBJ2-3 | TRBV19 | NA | CASSTVDSQRDTQYF | TGTGCCAGTAGTACAGTGGACAGTCAGCGGGATACGCAGTATTTT
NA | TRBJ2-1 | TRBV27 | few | CAVGTGVTNEQFF | TGTGCCGTTGGTACGGGGGTAACTAATGAGCAGTTCTTC
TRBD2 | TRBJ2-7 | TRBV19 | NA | CASSGGLAGAQEQYF | TGTGCCAGTAGTGGGGGACTAGCGGGAGCGCAGGAGCAGTACTTC
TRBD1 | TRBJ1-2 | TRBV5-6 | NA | CASSETGGYGYTF | TGTGCCAGCAGCGAAACAGGGGGGTATGGCTACACCTTC
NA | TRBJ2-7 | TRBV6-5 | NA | CATRLVHEQYF | TGTGCCACCAGACTAGTACACGAGCAGTACTTC
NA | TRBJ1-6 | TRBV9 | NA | CASSVGGGERNSPLHF | TGTGCCAGCAGCGTAGGCGGGGGCGAGAGAAATTCACCCCTCCACTTT
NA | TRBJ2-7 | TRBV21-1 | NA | CASSKVNGVEQYF | TGTGCCAGCAGCAAAGTGAACGGGGTCGAGCAGTACTTC
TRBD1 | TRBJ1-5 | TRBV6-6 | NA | CASSPLDRGKSNQPQHF | TGTGCCAGCAGTCCCCTCGACAGGGGAAAAAGCAATCAGCCCCAGCATTTT
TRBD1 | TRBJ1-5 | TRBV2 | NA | CASKRTGSNQPQHF | TGTGCCAGCAAACGGACAGGTAGCAATCAGCCCCAGCATTTT
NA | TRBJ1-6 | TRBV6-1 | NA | CASSEGIWRQGEGGYNSPLHF | TGTGCCAGCAGTGAAGGGATTTGGAGACAAGGGGAAGGAGGGTATAATTCACCCCTCCACTTT
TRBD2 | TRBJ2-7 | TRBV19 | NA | CASRGLADTYEQYF | TGTGCCAGTAGGGGACTAGCGGACACCTACGAGCAGTACTTC
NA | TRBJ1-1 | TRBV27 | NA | CASSDPDMNTEAFF | TGTGCCAGCAGTGATCCAGACATGAACACTGAAGCTTTCTTT
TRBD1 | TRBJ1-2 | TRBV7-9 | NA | CASSPGGDYGYTF | TGTGCCAGCAGCCCAGGGGGCGACTATGGCTACACCTTC
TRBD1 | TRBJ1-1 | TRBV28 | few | CASRSDRGRDTEAFF | TGTGCCAGCAGAAGCGACAGGGGGCGCGACACTGAAGCTTTCTTT
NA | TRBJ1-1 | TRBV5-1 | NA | CASRRAEPVTEAFF | TGCGCCAGCAGGAGGGCAGAACCGGTTACTGAAGCTTTCTTT
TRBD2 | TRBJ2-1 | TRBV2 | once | CASKALAGGTYNEQFF | TGTGCCAGCAAAGCTTTGGCGGGAGGGACCTACAATGAGCAGTTCTTC
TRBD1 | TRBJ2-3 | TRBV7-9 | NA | CASSFFRDRVSDTQYF | TGTGCCAGCAGCTTCTTCAGGGACAGGGTGTCGGATACGCAGTATTTT
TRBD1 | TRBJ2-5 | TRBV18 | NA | CASSLGQLGSQETQYF | TGTGCCAGCTCTTTGGGACAGCTTGGGTCACAAGAGACCCAGTACTTC
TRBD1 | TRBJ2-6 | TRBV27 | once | CASRRQQGSGANVLTF | TGTGCCAGCAGGCGGCAACAGGGGTCTGGGGCCAACGTCCTGACTTTC